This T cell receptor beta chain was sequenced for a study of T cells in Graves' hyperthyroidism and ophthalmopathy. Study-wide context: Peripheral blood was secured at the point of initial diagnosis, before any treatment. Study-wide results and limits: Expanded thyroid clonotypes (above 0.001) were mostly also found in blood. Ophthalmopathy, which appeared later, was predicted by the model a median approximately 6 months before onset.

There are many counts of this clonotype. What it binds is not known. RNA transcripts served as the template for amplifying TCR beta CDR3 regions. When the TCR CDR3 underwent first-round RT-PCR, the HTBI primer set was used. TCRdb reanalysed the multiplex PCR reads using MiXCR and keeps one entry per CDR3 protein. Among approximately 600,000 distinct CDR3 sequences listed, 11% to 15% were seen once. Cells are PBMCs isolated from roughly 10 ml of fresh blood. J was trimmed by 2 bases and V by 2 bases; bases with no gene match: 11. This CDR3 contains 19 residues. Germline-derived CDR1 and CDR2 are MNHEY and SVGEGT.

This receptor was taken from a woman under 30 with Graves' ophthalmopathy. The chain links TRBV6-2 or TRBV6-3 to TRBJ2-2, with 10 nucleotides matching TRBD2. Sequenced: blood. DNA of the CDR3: TGTGCCAGCAGTTACCCTTTATTTGGACTAGCGGCCAACACCGGGGAGCTGTTTTTT. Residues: CASSYPLFGLAANTGELFF.